The sample holds one count of the clone carrying this T cell receptor (beta chain). As yet, its antigen is unknown. Germline V gives CDR1 LGHNT, CDR2 FRNRAP. The CDR3 covers 16 residues. V lost 1 base to trimming and J lost 8 bases, with 18 bases between them. The data originate from a study of brain T cells in children with intractable seizures. Whole-study results and caveats: HCMV serostatus was not known, and viral specificity came from CDR3 similarity only.

TCRdb's table, derived via immunoSEQ multiplex PCR, lists solely in-frame clones and lacks some. Of about 350,000 clones listed, about 93% are singletons. Time point indicated: blood from clinic visit 5 months post-surgery; TSC patient then seizure free. Surgery cases with the highest brain T cell transcript signatures were chosen for sequencing. The J gene is TRBJ2-1, the V gene TRBV12-5; TRBD2 is a possible D gene (6 bases). This specimen was peripheral blood, taken less than 6 months after surgery. This TCR was recovered from a boy under two years old with tuberous sclerosis and intractable seizures. The CDR3 coding sequence is TGTGCTAGTGGTTTGGCTCTCCCAACTAGCTCCCATGAGCAGTTCTTC. Protein sequence: CASGLALPTSSHEQFF.